These T cell receptor beta chains were read from a single sample in a study of regulatory T cells in long-lasting Graves disease. TCRdb itself ran the multiplex PCR reads through MiXCR, one entry per CDR3 protein. The sample records a few hundred thousand distinct CDR3 sequences, roughly a fifth being singletons. The sample here was peripheral blood mononuclear cells (PBMCs), taken when the disease was refractory, from a patient treated with antithyroid drugs. Source of these receptors: a female donor with Graves disease. Both conserved end residues are part of each CDR3. Expanded clones get a size class; other rows say once, few or many, or leave the size out.

V gene,clone size,CDR3 length,CDR3 protein
TRBV2,NA,16,CASSALASGSSETQYF
TRBV12-3/TRBV12-4,few,10,CASFTGELFF
TRBV7-9,few,14,CASSSHGRWEKLFF
TRBV7-2,few,12,CASSILNQPQHF
TRBV5-6,NA,20,CASSSVTGQGANPNTGELFF
TRBV15,NA,14,CATSPSLADYEQYF
TRBV3-1,many,13,CASRGSVNEKLFF
TRBV28,NA,18,CASSLFGELAGVYGELFF
TRBV6-1,NA,17,CASGRTAPLSGANVLTF
TRBV28,NA,14,CASKPHRADQPQHF
TRBV4-3,NA,16,CASSQARLAANEKLFF